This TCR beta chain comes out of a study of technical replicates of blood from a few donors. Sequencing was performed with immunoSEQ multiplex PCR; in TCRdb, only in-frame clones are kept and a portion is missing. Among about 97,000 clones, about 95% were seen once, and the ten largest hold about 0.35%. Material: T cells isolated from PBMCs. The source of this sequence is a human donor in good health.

The CDR3 sequence: CASSYSGTGSYEQYF. Written as DNA, the CDR3 is TGTGCCAGCAGTTACTCCGGGACAGGGAGTTACGAGCAGTACTTC. V and J are TRBV6-5 and TRBJ2-5, with 9 bases aligning to TRBD1. TRBJ2-7 explains the end of the DNA better; the J call may be wrong. The CDR3 length is 15 residues. Per the germline V gene, CDR1 is MNHEY and CDR2 is SVGAGI.